This T cell receptor beta chain was sequenced during a study of blood T cell repertoires in COVID-19. V lost 0 bases to trimming and J lost 7 bases; unmatched junction nucleotides: 3. The CDR3 runs 14 residues. From germline, CDR1 is SGHKS and CDR2 YYEKEE (reference sequence). Authors' methods: How many nucleated cells were present was estimated from reference gene primer amplification. Assay: immunoSEQ multiplex PCR; the TCRdb copy retains only in-frame clones and omits some. Clone size and the V and J calls come from that table; the DNA yielded D and trimming. This table has roughly 74,000 clones, approximately 86% appearing once.

The V and J genes are TRBV5-5 and TRBJ2-1, with 8 bases matching TRBD2. The specimen sequenced was peripheral blood. The source is a woman of 80 years or more with active or convalescent COVID-19. The CDR3: CASSLDGTRNEQFF. DNA for the CDR3: TGTGCCAGCAGCTTGGATGGGACTAGAAATGAGCAGTTCTTC. The complete variable domain, with remaining parts taken from reference TRBV5-5 and TRBJ2-1, reads DAGVTQSPTHLIKTRGQQVTLRCSPISGHKSVSWYQQVLGQGPQFIFQYYEKEERGRGNFPDRFSARQFPNYSSELNVNALLLGDSALYLCASSLDGTRNEQFFGPGTRLTVL.